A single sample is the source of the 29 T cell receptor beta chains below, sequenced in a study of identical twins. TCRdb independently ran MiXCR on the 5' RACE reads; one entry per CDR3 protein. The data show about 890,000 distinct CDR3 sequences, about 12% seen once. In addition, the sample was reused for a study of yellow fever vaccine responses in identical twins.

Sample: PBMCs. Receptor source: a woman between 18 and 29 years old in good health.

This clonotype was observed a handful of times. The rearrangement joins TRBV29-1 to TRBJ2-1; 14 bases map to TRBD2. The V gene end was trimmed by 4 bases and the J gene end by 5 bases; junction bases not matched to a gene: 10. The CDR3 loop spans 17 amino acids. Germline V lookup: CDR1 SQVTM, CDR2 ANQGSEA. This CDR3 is CSVVRLAGGYRDNEQFF. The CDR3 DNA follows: TGCAGCGTTGTTCGACTAGCGGGGGGGTACCGCGACAATGAGCAGTTCTTC.

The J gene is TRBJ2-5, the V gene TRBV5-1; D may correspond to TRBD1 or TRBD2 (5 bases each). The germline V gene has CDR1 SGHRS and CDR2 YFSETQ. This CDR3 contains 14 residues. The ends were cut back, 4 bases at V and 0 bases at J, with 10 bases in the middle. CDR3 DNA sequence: TGCGCCAGCAGCGGGGGACGAAACCAAGAGACCCAGTACTTC. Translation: CASSGGRNQETQYF.

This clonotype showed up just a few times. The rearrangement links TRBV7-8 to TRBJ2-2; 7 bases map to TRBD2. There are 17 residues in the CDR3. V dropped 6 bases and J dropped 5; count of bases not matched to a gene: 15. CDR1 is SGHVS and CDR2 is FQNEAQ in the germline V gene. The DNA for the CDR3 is TGTGCCAGCAGAACATTCGCGGGGGTTATAAAAACCGGGGAGCTGTTTTTT. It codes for CASRTFAGVIKTGELFF.

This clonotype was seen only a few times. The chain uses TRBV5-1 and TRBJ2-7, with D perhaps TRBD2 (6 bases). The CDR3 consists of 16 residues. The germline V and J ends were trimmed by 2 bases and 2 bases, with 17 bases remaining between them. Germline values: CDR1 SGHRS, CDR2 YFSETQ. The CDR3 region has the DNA TGCGCCAGCAGCTTCTGGCGGGGCAGTATCCCCTACGAGCAGTACTTC. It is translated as CASSFWRGSIPYEQYF.

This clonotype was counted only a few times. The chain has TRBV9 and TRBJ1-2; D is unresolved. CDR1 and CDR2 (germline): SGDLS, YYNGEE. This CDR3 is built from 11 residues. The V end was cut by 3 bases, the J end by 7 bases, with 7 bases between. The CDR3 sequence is CASSGRPGYTF. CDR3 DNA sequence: TGTGCCAGCAGCGGTCGGCCTGGCTACACCTTC.

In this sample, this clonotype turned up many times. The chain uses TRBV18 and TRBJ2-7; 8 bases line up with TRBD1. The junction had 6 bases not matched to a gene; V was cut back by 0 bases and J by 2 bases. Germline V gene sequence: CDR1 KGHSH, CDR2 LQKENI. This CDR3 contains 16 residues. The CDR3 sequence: CASSPPLQQGAYEQYF. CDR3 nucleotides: TGTGCCAGCTCACCACCATTACAACAGGGGGCCTACGAGCAGTACTTC.

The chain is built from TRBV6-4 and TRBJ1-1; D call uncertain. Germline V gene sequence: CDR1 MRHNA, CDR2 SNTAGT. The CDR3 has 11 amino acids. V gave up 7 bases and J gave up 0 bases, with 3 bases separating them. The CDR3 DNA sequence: TGTGCCAGCATCATGAACACTGAAGCTTTCTTT. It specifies CASIMNTEAFF.

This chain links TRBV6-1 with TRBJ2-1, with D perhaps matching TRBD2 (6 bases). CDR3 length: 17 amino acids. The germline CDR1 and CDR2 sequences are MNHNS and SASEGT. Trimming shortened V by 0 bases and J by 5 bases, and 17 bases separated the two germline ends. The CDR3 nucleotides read TGTGCCAGCAGTGAAGCGAAGTCCGGGACTGTTAACAATGAGCAGTTCTTC. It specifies CASSEAKSGTVNNEQFF.

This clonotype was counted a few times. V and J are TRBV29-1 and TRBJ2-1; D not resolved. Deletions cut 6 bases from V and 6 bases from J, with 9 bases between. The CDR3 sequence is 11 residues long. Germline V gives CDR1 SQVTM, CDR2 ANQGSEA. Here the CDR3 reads CSVPRGNEQFF. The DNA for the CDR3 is TGCAGCGTCCCTCGTGGCAATGAGCAGTTCTTC.

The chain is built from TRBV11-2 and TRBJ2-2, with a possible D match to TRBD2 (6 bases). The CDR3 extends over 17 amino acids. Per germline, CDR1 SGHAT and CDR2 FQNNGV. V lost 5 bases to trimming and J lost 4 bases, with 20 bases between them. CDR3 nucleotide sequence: TGTGCCAGCAGCCCAGGTTCGGCTAGCGTGGTCACCGGGGAGCTGTTTTTT. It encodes CASSPGSASVVTGELFF.

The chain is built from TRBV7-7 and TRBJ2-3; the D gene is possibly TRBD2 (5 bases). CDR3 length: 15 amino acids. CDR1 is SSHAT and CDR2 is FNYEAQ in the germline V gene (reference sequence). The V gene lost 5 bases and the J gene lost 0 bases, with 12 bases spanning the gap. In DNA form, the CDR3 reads TGTGCCAGCAGCCTGACGGACTCTAGCACAGATACGCAGTATTTT. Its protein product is CASSLTDSSTDTQYF.

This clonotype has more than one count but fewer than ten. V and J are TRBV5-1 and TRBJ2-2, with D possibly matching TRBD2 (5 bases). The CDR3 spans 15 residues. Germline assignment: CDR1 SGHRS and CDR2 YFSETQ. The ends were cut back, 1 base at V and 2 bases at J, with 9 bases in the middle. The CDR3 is CASSLLADNTGELFF. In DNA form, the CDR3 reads TGCGCCAGCAGCTTGCTAGCAGATAACACCGGGGAGCTGTTTTTT. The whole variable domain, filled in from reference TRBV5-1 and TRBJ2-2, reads KAGVTQTPRYLIKTRGQQVTLSCSPISGHRSVSWYQQTPGQGLQFLFEYFSETQRNKGNFPGRFSGRQFSNSRSEMNVSTLELGDSALYLCASSLLADNTGELFFGEGSRLTVL.

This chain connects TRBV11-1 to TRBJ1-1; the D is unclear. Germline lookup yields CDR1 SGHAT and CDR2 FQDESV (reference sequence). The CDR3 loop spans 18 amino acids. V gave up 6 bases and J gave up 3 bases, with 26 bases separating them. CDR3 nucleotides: TGTGCCAGCAGTTCTCCTCCCCATGGATACATGGGCTACACTGAAGCTTTCTTT. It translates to CASSSPPHGYMGYTEAFF.

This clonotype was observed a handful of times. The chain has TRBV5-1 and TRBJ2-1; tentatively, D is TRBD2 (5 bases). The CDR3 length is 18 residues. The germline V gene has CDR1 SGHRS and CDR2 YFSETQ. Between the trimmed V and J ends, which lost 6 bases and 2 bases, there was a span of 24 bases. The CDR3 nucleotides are TGCGCCAGCAAAGGTGGGAGCCCTGCCATTTCCGCCTACAATGAGCAGTTCTTC. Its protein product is CASKGGSPAISAYNEQFF.

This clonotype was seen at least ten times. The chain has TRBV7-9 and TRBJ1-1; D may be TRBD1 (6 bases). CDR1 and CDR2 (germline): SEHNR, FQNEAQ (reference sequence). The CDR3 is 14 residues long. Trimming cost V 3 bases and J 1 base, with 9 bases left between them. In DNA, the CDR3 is TGTGCCAGCAGCTTTCAGGGGACGAACACTGAAGCTTTCTTT. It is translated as CASSFQGTNTEAFF.

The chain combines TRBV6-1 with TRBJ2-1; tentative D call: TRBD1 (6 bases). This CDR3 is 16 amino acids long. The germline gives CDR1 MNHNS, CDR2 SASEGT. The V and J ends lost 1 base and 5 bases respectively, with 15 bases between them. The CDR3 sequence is CASSEEGGWENNEQFF. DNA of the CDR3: TGTGCCAGCAGTGAAGAAGGGGGATGGGAGAACAATGAGCAGTTCTTC.

Here the CDR3 reads CASSFWAGTNQPQHF. The CDR3 DNA is TGTGCCAGCAGTTTCTGGGCAGGGACAAATCAGCCCCAGCATTTT. The genes are TRBV28 and TRBJ1-5; TRBD1 is a possible D gene (6 bases). The CDR3 has 15 amino acids. The germline V gene encodes CDR1 MDHEN and CDR2 SYDVKM. The V gene lost 3 bases and the J gene lost 4 bases, with 13 bases spanning the gap.

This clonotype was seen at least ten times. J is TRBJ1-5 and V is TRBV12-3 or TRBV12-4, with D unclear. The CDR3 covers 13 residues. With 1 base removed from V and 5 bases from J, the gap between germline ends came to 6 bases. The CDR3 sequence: CASSLGWDQPQHF. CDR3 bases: TGTGCCAGCAGTTTAGGTTGGGATCAGCCCCAGCATTTT.

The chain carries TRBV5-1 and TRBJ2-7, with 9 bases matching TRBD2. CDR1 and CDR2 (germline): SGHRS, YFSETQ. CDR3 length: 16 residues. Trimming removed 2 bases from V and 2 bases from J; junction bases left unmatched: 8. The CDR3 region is CASSLGGGGAPYEQYV. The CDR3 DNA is TGCGCCAGCAGCTTAGGAGGCGGGGGGGCCCCCTACGAGCAGTACGTC.

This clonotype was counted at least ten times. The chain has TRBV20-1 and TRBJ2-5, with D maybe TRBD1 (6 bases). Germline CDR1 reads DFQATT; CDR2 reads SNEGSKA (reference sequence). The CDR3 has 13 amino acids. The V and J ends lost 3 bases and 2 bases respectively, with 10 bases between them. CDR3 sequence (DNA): TGCAGTGCTAGCCCCCAGGGGCAAGAGACCCAGTACTTC. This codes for CSASPQGQETQYF.

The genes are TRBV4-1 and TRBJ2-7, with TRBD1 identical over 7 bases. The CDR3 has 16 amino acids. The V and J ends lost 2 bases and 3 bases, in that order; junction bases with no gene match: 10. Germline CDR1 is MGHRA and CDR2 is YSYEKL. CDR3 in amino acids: CASSQTGDAYGYEQYF. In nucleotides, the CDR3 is TGCGCCAGCAGCCAAACAGGGGACGCTTATGGCTACGAGCAGTACTTC.

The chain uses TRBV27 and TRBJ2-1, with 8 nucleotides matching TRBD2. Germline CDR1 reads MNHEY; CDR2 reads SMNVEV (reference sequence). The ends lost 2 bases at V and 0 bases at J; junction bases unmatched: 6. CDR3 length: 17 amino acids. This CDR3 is CASSLILAEHSYNEQFF. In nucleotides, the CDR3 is TGTGCCAGCAGTTTAATACTAGCGGAGCACTCCTACAATGAGCAGTTCTTC.

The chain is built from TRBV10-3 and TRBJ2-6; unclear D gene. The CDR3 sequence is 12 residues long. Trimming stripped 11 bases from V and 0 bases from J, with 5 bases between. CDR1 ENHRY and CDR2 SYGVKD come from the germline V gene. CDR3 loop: CALGSGANVLTF. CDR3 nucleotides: TGTGCCCTTGGCTCTGGGGCCAACGTCCTGACTTTC.

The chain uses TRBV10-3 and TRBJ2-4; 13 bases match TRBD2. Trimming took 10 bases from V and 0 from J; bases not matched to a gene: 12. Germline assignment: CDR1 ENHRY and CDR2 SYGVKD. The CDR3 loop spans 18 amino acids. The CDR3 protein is CASSRLAGGPIAKNIQYF. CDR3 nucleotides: TGTGCCAGCAGCCGACTAGCGGGGGGACCCATAGCCAAAAACATTCAGTACTTC.

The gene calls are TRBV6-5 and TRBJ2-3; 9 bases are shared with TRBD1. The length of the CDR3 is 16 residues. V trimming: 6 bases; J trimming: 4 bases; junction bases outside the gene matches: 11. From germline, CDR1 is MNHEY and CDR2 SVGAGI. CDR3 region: CASRPQGAPAADTQYF. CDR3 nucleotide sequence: TGTGCCAGCAGACCACAGGGGGCCCCTGCTGCAGATACGCAGTATTTT.

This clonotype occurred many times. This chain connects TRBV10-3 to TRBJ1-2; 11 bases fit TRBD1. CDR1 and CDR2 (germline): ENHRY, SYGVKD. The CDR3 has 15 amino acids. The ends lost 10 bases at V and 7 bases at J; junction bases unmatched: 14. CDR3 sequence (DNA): TGTGCCACCAGCGGACAGGGGGCATTATGGGGTGGCTACACCTTC. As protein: CATSGQGALWGGYTF.

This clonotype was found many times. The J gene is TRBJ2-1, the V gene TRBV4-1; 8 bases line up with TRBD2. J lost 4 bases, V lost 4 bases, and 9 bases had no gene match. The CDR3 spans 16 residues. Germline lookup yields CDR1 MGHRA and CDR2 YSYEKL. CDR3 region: CASSPQAGAPYNEQFF. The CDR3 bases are TGCGCCAGCAGCCCCCAAGCGGGGGCCCCGTACAATGAGCAGTTCTTC.

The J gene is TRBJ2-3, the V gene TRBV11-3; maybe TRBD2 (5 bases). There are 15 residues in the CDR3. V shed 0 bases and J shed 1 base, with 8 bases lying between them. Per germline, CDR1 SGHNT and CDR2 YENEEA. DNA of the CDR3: TGTGCCAGCAGCTTAGACGCGGGCGGCACAGATACGCAGTATTTT. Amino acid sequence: CASSLDAGGTDTQYF.

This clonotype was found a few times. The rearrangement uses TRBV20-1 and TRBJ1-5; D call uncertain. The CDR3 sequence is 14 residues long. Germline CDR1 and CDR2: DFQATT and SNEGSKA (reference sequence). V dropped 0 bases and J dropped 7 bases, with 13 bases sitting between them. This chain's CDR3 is CSARESGSWQPQHF. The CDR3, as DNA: TGCAGTGCTAGAGAATCGGGCAGCTGGCAGCCCCAGCATTTT.